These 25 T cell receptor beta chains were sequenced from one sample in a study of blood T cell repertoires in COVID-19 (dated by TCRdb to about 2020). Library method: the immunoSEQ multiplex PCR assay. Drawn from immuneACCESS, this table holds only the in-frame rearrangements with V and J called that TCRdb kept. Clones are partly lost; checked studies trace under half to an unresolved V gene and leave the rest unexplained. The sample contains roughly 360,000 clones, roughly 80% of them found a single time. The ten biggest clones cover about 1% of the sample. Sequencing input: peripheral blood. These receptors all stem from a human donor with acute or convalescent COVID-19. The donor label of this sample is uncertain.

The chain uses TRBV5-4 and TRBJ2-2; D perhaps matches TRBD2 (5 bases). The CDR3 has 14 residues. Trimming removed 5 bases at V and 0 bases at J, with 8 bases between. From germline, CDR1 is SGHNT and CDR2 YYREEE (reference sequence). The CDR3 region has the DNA TGTGCCAGCAGAGAGGGAGCGAACACCGGGGAGCTGTTTTTT. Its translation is CASREGANTGELFF.

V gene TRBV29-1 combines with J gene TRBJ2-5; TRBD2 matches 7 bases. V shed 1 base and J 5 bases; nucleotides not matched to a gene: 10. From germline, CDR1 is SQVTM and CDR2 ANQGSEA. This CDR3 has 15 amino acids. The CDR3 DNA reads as TGCAGCGTTGAAGGTTGGCGGGGGAAGGTGGAGACCCAGTACTTC. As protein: CSVEGWRGKVETQYF.

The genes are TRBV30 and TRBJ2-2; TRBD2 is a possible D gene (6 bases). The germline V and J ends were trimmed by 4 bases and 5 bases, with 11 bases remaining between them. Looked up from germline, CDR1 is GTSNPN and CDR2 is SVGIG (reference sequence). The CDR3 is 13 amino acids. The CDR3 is CAWKGGGTGELFF. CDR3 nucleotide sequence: TGTGCCTGGAAGGGAGGAGGGACCGGGGAGCTGTTTTTT.

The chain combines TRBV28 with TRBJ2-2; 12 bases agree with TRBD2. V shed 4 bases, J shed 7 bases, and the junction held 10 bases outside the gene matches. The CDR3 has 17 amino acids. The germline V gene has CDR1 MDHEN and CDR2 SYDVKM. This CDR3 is CASSSTSGGPVVGELFF. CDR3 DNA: TGTGCCAGCAGTTCGACTAGCGGGGGCCCCGTTGTCGGGGAGCTGTTTTTT.

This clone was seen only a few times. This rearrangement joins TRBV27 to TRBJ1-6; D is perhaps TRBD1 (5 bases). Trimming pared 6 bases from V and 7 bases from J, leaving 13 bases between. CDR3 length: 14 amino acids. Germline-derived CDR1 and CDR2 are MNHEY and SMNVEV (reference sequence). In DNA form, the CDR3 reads TGTGCCAGCAGCGGGCCAGGGTGGAATTCACCCCTCCACTTT. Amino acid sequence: CASSGPGWNSPLHF.

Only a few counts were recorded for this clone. The chain's CDR3 is CASSPTSGGYNEQFF. In DNA, the CDR3 is TGTGCCAGCAGTCCGACTAGCGGGGGGTACAATGAGCAGTTCTTC. The chain recombines TRBV7-2 with TRBJ2-1; 13 bases fit TRBD2. The J segment lost 4 bases and the V segment lost 6 bases, leaving 3 bases of the junction unmatched. CDR3 size: 15 residues. Germline V gives CDR1 SGHTA, CDR2 FQGNSA.

The CDR3, as DNA: TGTGCCTCTGGGACTACTACGTCCTACGAGCAGTACTTC. Its translation is CASGTTTSYEQYF. The chain uses TRBV18 and TRBJ2-7, with 7 nucleotides matching TRBD2. This CDR3 has 13 residues. Trimming took 11 bases from V and 1 from J; bases not matched to a gene: 8. Germline V gene lookup returns CDR1 KGHSH and CDR2 LQKENI.

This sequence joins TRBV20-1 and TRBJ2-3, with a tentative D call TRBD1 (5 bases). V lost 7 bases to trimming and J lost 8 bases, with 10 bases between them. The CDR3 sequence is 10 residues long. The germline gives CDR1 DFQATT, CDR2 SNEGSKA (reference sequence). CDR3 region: CSVQGGTQYF. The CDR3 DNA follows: TGCAGTGTGCAGGGTGGTACGCAGTATTTT.

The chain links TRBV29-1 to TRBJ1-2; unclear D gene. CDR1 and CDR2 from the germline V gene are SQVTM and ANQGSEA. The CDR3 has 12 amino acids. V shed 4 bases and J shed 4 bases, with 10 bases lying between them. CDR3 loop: CSVVVRPYGYTF. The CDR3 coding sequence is TGCAGCGTTGTCGTCAGGCCCTATGGCTACACCTTC. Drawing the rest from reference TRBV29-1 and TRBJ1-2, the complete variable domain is SAVISQKPSRDICQRGTSLTIQCQVDSQVTMMFWYRQQPGQSLTLIATANQGSEATYESGFVIDKFPISRPNLTFSTLTVSNMSPEDSSIYLCSVVVRPYGYTFGSGTRLTVV.

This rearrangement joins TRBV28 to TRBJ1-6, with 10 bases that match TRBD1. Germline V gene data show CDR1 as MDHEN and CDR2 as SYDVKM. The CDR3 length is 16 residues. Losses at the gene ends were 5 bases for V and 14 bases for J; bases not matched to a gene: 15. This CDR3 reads CASSPDATGGYRALHF. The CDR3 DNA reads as TGTGCCAGCAGTCCCGACGCGACAGGGGGCTATAGGGCCCTCCACTTT. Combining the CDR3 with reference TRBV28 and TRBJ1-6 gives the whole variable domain DVKVTQSSRYLVKRTGEKVFLECVQDMDHENMFWYRQDPGLGLRLIYFSYDVKMKEKGDIPEGYSVSREKKERFSLILESASTNQTSMYLCASSPDATGGYRALHFGNGTRLTVT.

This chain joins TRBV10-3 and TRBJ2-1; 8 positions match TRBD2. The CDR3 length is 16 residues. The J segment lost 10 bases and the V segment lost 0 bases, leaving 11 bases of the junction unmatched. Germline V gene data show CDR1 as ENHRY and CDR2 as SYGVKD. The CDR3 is CAISESMGGGSPEQFF. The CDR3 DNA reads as TGTGCCATCAGTGAGTCGATGGGCGGGGGGTCCCCAGAGCAGTTCTTC.

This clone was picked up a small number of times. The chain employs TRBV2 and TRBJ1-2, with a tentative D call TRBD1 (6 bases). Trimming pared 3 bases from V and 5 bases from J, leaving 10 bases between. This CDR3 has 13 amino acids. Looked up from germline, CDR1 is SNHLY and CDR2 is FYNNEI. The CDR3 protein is CASSENTGYGYTF. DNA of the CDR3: TGTGCCAGCAGTGAGAACACAGGGTATGGCTACACCTTC.

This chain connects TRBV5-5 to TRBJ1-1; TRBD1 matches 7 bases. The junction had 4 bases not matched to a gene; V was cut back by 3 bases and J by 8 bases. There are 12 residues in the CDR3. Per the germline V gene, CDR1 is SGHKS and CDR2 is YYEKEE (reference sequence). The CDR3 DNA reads TGTGCCAGCAGCTCAATGGGACAGGAAGCTTTCTTT. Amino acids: CASSSMGQEAFF.

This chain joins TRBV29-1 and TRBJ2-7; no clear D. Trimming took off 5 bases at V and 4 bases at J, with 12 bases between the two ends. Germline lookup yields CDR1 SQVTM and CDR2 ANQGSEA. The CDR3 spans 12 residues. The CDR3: CSVSGNSYEQYF. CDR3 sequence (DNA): TGCAGCGTTTCAGGAAACAGTTACGAGCAGTACTTC.

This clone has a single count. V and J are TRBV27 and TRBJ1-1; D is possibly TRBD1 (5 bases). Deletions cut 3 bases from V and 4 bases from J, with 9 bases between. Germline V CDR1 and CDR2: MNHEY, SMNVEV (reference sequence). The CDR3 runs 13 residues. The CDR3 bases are TGTGCCAGCAGTTTGGGGGGGGGCACTGAAGCTTTCTTT. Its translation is CASSLGGGTEAFF.

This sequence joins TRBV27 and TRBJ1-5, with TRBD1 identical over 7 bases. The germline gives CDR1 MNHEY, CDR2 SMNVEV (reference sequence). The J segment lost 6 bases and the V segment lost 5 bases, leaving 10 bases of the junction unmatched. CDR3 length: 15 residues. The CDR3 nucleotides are TGTGCCAGCAGTCCCGGGACAGAAAAGGGTCAGCCCCAGCATTTT. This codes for CASSPGTEKGQPQHF.

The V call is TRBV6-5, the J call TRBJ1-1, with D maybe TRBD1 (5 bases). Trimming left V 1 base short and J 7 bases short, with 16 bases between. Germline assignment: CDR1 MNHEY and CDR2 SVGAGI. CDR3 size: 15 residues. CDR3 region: CASSYYGQGGVEAFF. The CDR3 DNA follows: TGTGCCAGCAGTTACTATGGTCAGGGAGGTGTTGAAGCTTTCTTT.

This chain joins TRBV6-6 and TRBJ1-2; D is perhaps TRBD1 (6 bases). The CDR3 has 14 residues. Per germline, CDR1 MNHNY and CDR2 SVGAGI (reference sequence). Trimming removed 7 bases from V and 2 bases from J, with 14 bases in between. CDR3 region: CASTPGGQNYGYTF. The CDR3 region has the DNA TGTGCCAGCACCCCCGGGGGGCAAAACTATGGCTACACCTTC.

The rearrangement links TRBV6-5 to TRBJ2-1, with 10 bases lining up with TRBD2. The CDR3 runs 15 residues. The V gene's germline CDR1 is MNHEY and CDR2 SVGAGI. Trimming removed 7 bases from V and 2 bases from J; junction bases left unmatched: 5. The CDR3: CASTKREGPYNEQFF. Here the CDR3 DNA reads TGTGCCAGCACCAAGCGGGAGGGGCCCTACAATGAGCAGTTCTTC.

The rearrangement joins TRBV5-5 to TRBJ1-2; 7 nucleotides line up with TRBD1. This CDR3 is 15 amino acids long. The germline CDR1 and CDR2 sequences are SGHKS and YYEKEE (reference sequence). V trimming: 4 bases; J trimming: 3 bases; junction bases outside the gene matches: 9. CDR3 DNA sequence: TGTGCCAGCAGCGCAATACAGGGGATTGACTATGGCTACACCTTC. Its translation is CASSAIQGIDYGYTF.

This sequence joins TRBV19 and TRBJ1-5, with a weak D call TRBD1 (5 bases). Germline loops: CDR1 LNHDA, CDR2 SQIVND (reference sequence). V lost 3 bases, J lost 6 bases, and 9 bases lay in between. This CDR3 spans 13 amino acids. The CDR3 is CASSILGGQPQHF. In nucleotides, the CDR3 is TGTGCCAGTAGTATCTTGGGGGGTCAGCCCCAGCATTTT.

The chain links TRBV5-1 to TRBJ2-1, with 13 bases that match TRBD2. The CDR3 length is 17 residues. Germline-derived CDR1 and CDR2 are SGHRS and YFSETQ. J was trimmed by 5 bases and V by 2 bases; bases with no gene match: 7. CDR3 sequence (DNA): TGCGCCAGCAGCTTCATCCGAGGACTAGCGGGGGACAATGAGCAGTTCTTC. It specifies CASSFIRGLAGDNEQFF. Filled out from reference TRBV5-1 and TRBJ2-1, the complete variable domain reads KAGVTQTPRYLIKTRGQQVTLSCSPISGHRSVSWYQQTPGQGLQFLFEYFSETQRNKGNFPGRFSGRQFSNSRSEMNVSTLELGDSALYLCASSFIRGLAGDNEQFFGPGTRLTVL.

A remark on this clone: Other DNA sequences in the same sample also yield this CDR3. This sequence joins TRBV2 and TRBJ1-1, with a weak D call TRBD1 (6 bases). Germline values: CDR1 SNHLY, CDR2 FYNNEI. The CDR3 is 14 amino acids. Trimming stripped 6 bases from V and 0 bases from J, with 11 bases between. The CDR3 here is CASRRDRLNTEAFF. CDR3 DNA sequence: TGTGCCAGCAGGCGCGACAGGTTGAACACTGAAGCTTTCTTT.

CDR3 loop: CASRHVGQGWNEQFF. CDR3 nucleotides: TGCGCCAGCCGGCACGTGGGACAGGGATGGAATGAGCAGTTCTTC. This chain joins TRBV5-1 and TRBJ2-1; 9 bases align to TRBD1. Unmatched junction bases numbered 12, after V lost 7 bases and J lost 7 bases. CDR3 size: 15 residues. Germline-derived CDR1 and CDR2 are SGHRS and YFSETQ.

As DNA, the CDR3 is TGTGCCAGCAGTTACAGGGACAGGTCGAACAATGAGCAGTTCTTC. Its protein product is CASSYRDRSNNEQFF. The chain has TRBV6-5 and TRBJ2-1; 8 bases are a match to TRBD1. CDR1 and CDR2 from the germline V gene are MNHEY and SVGAGI. Losses at the gene ends were 2 bases for V and 5 bases for J; bases not matched to a gene: 5. This CDR3 has 15 amino acids.